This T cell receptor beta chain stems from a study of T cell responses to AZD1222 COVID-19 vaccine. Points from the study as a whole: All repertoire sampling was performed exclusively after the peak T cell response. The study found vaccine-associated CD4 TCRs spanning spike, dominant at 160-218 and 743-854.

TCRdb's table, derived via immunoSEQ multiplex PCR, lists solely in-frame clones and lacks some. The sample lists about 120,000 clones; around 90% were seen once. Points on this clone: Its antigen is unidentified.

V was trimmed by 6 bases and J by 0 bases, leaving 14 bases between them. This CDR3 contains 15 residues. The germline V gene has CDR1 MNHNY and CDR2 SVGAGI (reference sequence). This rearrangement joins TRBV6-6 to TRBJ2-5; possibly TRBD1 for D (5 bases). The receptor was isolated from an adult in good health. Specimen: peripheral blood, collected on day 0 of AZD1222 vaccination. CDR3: CASRWGLGYQETQYF. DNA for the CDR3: TGTGCCAGCAGGTGGGGCTTAGGGTACCAAGAGACCCAGTACTTC.